Each of the 16 T cell receptor beta chains below was sequenced from the same sample in a study of T cell responses to AZD1222 COVID-19 vaccine. TCRdb's copy holds only in-frame clones and misses some; the assay was immunoSEQ multiplex PCR. The sample lists over 60,000 clones; 80% were seen once. The sample consisted of peripheral blood, taken 28 days after the second AZD1222 dose. These receptors originate from an adult who received the AZD1222 COVID-19 vaccine.

This chain joins TRBV4-3 and TRBJ1-6, with a possible D match to TRBD1 (6 bases). V was clipped by 6 bases and J by 13 bases, with 13 bases between them. The CDR3 spans 12 residues. Germline lookup yields CDR1 LGHNA and CDR2 YSLEER. CDR3 DNA sequence: TGCGCCAGCAGACGGGACACTTCCCCCCTCCACTTT. It yields the protein CASRRDTSPLHF.

V gene TRBV5-4 combines with J gene TRBJ2-1; TRBD1 or TRBD2 may be the D gene (5 bases each). V gave up 5 bases and J gave up 0 bases, with 27 bases separating them. Germline V gives CDR1 SGHNT, CDR2 YYREEE (reference sequence). This CDR3 contains 20 residues. CDR3 DNA: TGTGCCAGCAGAGCCGGGACCCAAGGCCCTGCCCTCCTCTCCTACAATGAGCAGTTCTTC. Translated, it gives CASRAGTQGPALLSYNEQFF.

The chain recombines TRBV7-2 with TRBJ2-3, with D tentatively TRBD1 or TRBD2 (5 bases each). The CDR3 consists of 12 residues. V lost 4 bases and J 3 bases, leaving 5 bases between the germline ends. CDR1 is SGHTA, CDR2 FQGNSA, per germline. The CDR3 DNA sequence: TGTGCCAGCAGCTGGGGGACAGATACGCAGTATTTT. Amino acids: CASSWGTDTQYF. Supplemented by reference TRBV7-2 and TRBJ2-3, the full variable domain reads GAGVSQSPSNKVTEKGKDVELRCDPISGHTALYWYRQSLGQGLEFLIYFQGNSAPDKSGLPSDRFSAERTGGSVSTLTIQRTQQEDSAVYLCASSWGTDTQYFGPGTRLTVL.

This clone turned up a few times. CDR3 in amino acids: CASTGGLSYTF. The CDR3 bases are TGTGCCAGCACAGGGGGCTTGAGCTACACCTTC. The chain couples TRBV2 to TRBJ1-2, with 8 bases identical to TRBD1. The J segment lost 9 bases and the V segment lost 7 bases, leaving 4 bases of the junction unmatched. CDR3 length equals 11 residues. The germline CDR1 and CDR2 sequences are SNHLY and FYNNEI.

This rearrangement joins TRBV7-9 to TRBJ1-2; D is perhaps TRBD1 (6 bases). V was trimmed by 5 bases and J by 3 bases, leaving 10 bases between them. This CDR3 has 13 residues. Germline V gives CDR1 SEHNR, CDR2 FQNEAQ (reference sequence). The CDR3 bases are TGTGCCAGCAGCCCCGGACAGTACTATGGCTACACCTTC. This gives the protein CASSPGQYYGYTF.

V usage is TRBV6-4 and J usage is TRBJ1-6; D unresolved. The germline CDR1 and CDR2 sequences are MRHNA and SNTAGT. The CDR3 runs 16 residues. V gave up 0 bases and J gave up 7 bases, with 13 bases separating them. The CDR3 loop is CASSDSREGENSPLHF. DNA for the CDR3: TGTGCCAGCAGTGACTCGAGAGAGGGAGAAAATTCACCCCTCCACTTT.

This rearrangement joins TRBV5-4 to TRBJ2-3; 10 bases agree with TRBD2. CDR3 length: 16 amino acids. Germline loops: CDR1 SGHNT, CDR2 YYREEE (reference sequence). J gave up 2 bases and V 0 bases, and 3 bases lay outside the gene matches. The CDR3 coding sequence is TGTGCCAGCAGCTTGGATAGCGGGGGGTTCACAGATACGCAGTATTTT. As protein: CASSLDSGGFTDTQYF.

The chain couples TRBV29-1 to TRBJ1-3; D gene uncertain. CDR3 length equals 13 residues. Trimming stripped 2 bases from V and 3 bases from J, with 8 bases between. Germline V lookup: CDR1 SQVTM, CDR2 ANQGSEA. CDR3 loop: CSVEKGIGNTIYF. CDR3 DNA: TGCAGCGTTGAAAAGGGTATTGGAAACACCATATATTTT.

This sequence joins TRBV4-3 and TRBJ1-5; D ambiguous. The CDR3 is made up of 14 amino acids. Germline V lookup: CDR1 LGHNA, CDR2 YSLEER. V gave up 5 bases and J gave up 6 bases, with 14 bases separating them. CDR3 amino acids: CASSTVVVGQPQHF. CDR3 nucleotides: TGCGCCAGCAGCACGGTAGTAGTGGGTCAGCCCCAGCATTTT.

The chain uses TRBV2 and TRBJ2-1; D is ambiguous. V was pared by 4 bases and J by 2 bases, with 3 bases between. The CDR3 is 12 amino acids. CDR1 is SNHLY and CDR2 is FYNNEI in the germline V gene. CDR3 nucleotide sequence: TGTGCCAGCAGTGCGACCTACAATGAGCAGTTCTTC. It is translated as CASSATYNEQFF.

CDR3 sequence (DNA): TGTGCCAGCAGCCATACCGGGACAGGGTCCTACGAGCAGTACTTC. It is translated as CASSHTGTGSYEQYF. This chain uses TRBV3-1 (or the pseudogene TRBV3-2) with TRBJ2-7; 9 positions agree with TRBD1. The CDR3 is 15 amino acids. J was trimmed by 1 base and V by 3 bases; bases with no gene match: 4. Germline CDR1 LGHDT, CDR2 YNNKEL (reference sequence).

The V call is TRBV4-1, the J call TRBJ2-7, with TRBD1 matching 10 bases. Germline V gene lookup returns CDR1 MGHRA and CDR2 YSYEKL. The CDR3 covers 16 residues. With V trimmed by 4 bases and J by 2 bases, 8 bases remained unmatched. CDR3 DNA sequence: TGCGCCAGCAGCCGCACGACAGGGGGCGATACCTACGAGCAGTACTTC. This encodes CASSRTTGGDTYEQYF.

This clone has a single count. DNA of the CDR3: TGTGCCACCAGTGATTTCGGTCAGCCCCAGCATTTT. Protein sequence: CATSDFGQPQHF. This chain uses TRBV24-1 with TRBJ1-5; D is undetermined. The CDR3 runs 12 residues. Trimming pared 1 base from V and 6 bases from J, leaving 3 bases between. CDR1 and CDR2 (germline): KGHDR, SFDVKD.

The chain is built from TRBV27 and TRBJ1-3; D gene ambiguous. CDR3 length: 15 residues. Trimming pared 7 bases from V and 3 bases from J, leaving 16 bases between. Germline CDR1 reads MNHEY; CDR2 reads SMNVEV (reference sequence). CDR3 nucleotide sequence: TGTGCCAGCAAGACATCGGTAGACGGTGGAAACACCATATATTTT. It specifies CASKTSVDGGNTIYF.

CDR3 DNA sequence: TGTGCCAGCAGCCCGGGGACTGGGGAGAGGGAGACCCAGTACTTC. This codes for CASSPGTGERETQYF. The chain joins TRBV6-2 or TRBV6-3 to TRBJ2-5, with a tentative D call TRBD2 (6 bases). Germline CDR1 and CDR2: MNHEY and SVGEGT. Trimming cost V 6 bases and J 5 bases, with 19 bases left between them. The CDR3 spans 15 residues.

The rearrangement uses TRBV6-5 and TRBJ2-4; D gene uncertain. Trimming stripped 6 bases from V and 6 bases from J, with 12 bases between. The CDR3 has 13 amino acids. CDR1 is MNHEY, CDR2 SVGAGI, per germline. CDR3 sequence (DNA): TGTGCCAGCAGCAAGACCGGTCTAAACATTCAGTACTTC. Translated: CASSKTGLNIQYF.